This entry lists 25 T cell receptor beta chains sequenced from one sample in a study of shared clonotypes between healthy human individuals. TCRdb's copy holds only in-frame clones and misses some; the assay was immunoSEQ multiplex PCR. Of 400,000 to 600,000 clones in the sample, around 79% were seen once. Sequenced material: PBMCs. These receptors were taken from a woman aged 35 to 49 in good health. Some clones in this sample may be carry-over from other donors' samples.

CDR3 DNA sequence: TGTGCCAGCAGTGAATTCGGACTCGGCACAGATACGCAGTATTTT. This translates into CASSEFGLGTDTQYF. This chain links TRBV25-1 with TRBJ2-3, with a tentative D call TRBD2 (5 bases). CDR1 is MGHDK, CDR2 SYGVNS, per germline. V dropped 1 base and J dropped 1 base, with 9 bases sitting between them. This CDR3 is built from 15 residues.

This chain connects TRBV5-4 to TRBJ2-1; 10 nucleotides agree with TRBD2. Germline values: CDR1 SGHNT, CDR2 YYREEE (reference sequence). The CDR3 has 14 residues. The V and J ends lost 2 bases and 5 bases, in that order; junction bases with no gene match: 1. CDR3 amino acids: CASSFGTSDNEQFF. DNA for the CDR3: TGTGCCAGCAGCTTTGGGACTAGCGACAATGAGCAGTTCTTC.

J is TRBJ2-5 and V is TRBV14, with 7 positions matching TRBD2. There are 18 residues in the CDR3. J lost 0 bases, V lost 0 bases, and 10 bases had no gene match. The germline CDR1 and CDR2 sequences are SGHDN and FVKESK. CDR3 loop: CASSQDIGGSGNQETQYF. The CDR3 DNA is TGTGCCAGCAGCCAAGATATCGGGGGGAGCGGGAACCAAGAGACCCAGTACTTC.

This chain connects TRBV5-1 to TRBJ2-5; 12 positions agree with TRBD2. Germline V gene sequence: CDR1 SGHRS, CDR2 YFSETQ. Trimming at V came to 3 bases and at J to 5 bases, leaving 5 bases not matched to a gene. The CDR3 is made up of 15 amino acids. CDR3 loop: CASSSTSGSAETQYF. The CDR3 region has the DNA TGCGCCAGCAGCTCGACTAGCGGGAGTGCGGAGACCCAGTACTTC.

The gene calls are TRBV29-1 and TRBJ2-1; TRBD2 agrees at 12 bases. J gave up 7 bases and V 4 bases, and 11 bases lay outside the gene matches. The CDR3 loop spans 16 amino acids. CDR1 and CDR2 (germline): SQVTM, ANQGSEA. The CDR3 region is CSVVPSGRAWANEQFF. In nucleotides, the CDR3 is TGCAGCGTTGTCCCTAGCGGGAGGGCCTGGGCGAATGAGCAGTTCTTC.

V usage is TRBV6-5 and J usage is TRBJ2-2; D ambiguous. V was shortened by 10 bases and J by 2 bases, with 5 bases between the two germline ends. The CDR3 is made up of 11 amino acids. The germline gives CDR1 MNHEY, CDR2 SVGAGI. CDR3 in DNA: TGTGCCACCTCAAACACCGGGGAGCTGTTTTTT. It yields the protein CATSNTGELFF.

This clone was counted a single time. The rearrangement joins TRBV30 to TRBJ2-1; weak D call: TRBD2 (5 bases). This CDR3 has 12 amino acids. CDR1 and CDR2 from the germline V gene are GTSNPN and SVGIG (reference sequence). V lost 4 bases, J lost 6 bases, and 10 bases lay in between. The CDR3: CAWKVAGNEQFF. The CDR3 DNA follows: TGTGCCTGGAAGGTGGCGGGCAATGAGCAGTTCTTC.

J is TRBJ2-7 and V is TRBV11-2; a possible D gene is TRBD1 (5 bases). Between the trimmed V and J ends, which lost 1 base and 3 bases, there was a span of 22 bases. Germline CDR1 SGHAT, CDR2 FQNNGV. CDR3 length: 18 amino acids. CDR3: CASSLATGDSAPYYEQYF. As DNA, the CDR3 is TGTGCCAGCAGCTTAGCTACAGGCGACAGTGCCCCCTACTACGAGCAGTACTTC. The full variable domain, its missing parts supplied by reference TRBV11-2 and TRBJ2-7, is EAGVAQSPRYKIIEKRQSVAFWCNPISGHATLYWYQQILGQGPKLLIQFQNNGVVDDSQLPKDRFSAERLKGVDSTLKIQPAKLEDSAVYLCASSLATGDSAPYYEQYFGPGTRLTVT.

V usage is TRBV5-1 and J usage is TRBJ2-5; either TRBD1 or TRBD2 may fit D (5 bases each). Near its end, the DNA agrees better with TRBJ2-7, so the J call may be wrong. The CDR3 covers 15 residues. Looked up from germline, CDR1 is SGHRS and CDR2 is YFSETQ. DNA for the CDR3: TGCGCCAGCAGCTTGGCCGGGACCGCGGGTTACGAGCAGTACTTC. It yields the protein CASSLAGTAGYEQYF.

V gene TRBV28 combines with J gene TRBJ2-7; D may be TRBD1 or TRBD2 (5 bases each). The germline CDR1 and CDR2 sequences are MDHEN and SYDVKM. The V end lost 6 bases, the J end lost 2 bases, and 11 bases lay between the germline ends. The CDR3 contains 13 residues. For the CDR3, the DNA is TGTGCCAGCAGCAAGGGACCTACCTACGAGCAGTACTTC. Protein: CASSKGPTYEQYF.

This rearrangement joins TRBV29-1 to TRBJ2-2; 11 bases are a match to TRBD2. From germline, CDR1 is SQVTM and CDR2 ANQGSEA. Unmatched junction bases numbered 3, after V lost 5 bases and J lost 7 bases. The CDR3 contains 13 residues. In DNA, the CDR3 is TGCAGCGTTCGGCTAGCGGGAGGCGGGGAGCTGTTTTTT. It encodes CSVRLAGGGELFF.

CDR3 sequence reads: CASSLTDNEQFF. The CDR3 DNA is TGTGCCAGCAGCCTGACTGATAATGAGCAGTTCTTC. J is TRBJ2-1 and V is TRBV13; D is uncertain. Per the germline V gene, CDR1 is PRHDT and CDR2 is FYEKMQ (reference sequence). The CDR3 sequence is 12 residues long. The V end was cut by 5 bases, the J end by 7 bases, with 9 bases between.

The chain is built from TRBV9 and TRBJ2-3; the D gene is possibly TRBD2 (6 bases). The CDR3 is made up of 15 amino acids. Germline loops: CDR1 SGDLS, CDR2 YYNGEE. The V gene lost 0 bases and the J gene lost 5 bases, with 13 bases spanning the gap. DNA of the CDR3: TGTGCCAGCAGCGTAGTCGGGGGTTTGGTAGATACGCAGTATTTT. Protein sequence: CASSVVGGLVDTQYF.

The chain joins TRBV11-2 to TRBJ1-6; 10 nucleotides agree with TRBD1. The CDR3 covers 15 residues. Losses at the gene ends were 1 base for V and 10 bases for J; bases not matched to a gene: 4. Looked up from germline, CDR1 is SGHAT and CDR2 is FQNNGV. The CDR3 nucleotides read TGTGCCAGCAGCTTAGCGGGGACAGGGGAATCACCCCTCCACTTT. Residues: CASSLAGTGESPLHF.

This sequence joins TRBV9 and TRBJ2-1; D might be TRBD2 (5 bases). The CDR3 contains 16 residues. Trimming took off 0 bases at V and 9 bases at J, with 19 bases between the two ends. In germline, CDR1 is SGDLS, CDR2 YYNGEE. CDR3 sequence reads: CASSVGLFDQQGEQFF. CDR3 DNA: TGTGCCAGCAGCGTAGGACTATTTGACCAACAAGGTGAGCAGTTCTTC.

The chain couples TRBV6-1 to TRBJ1-5; no firm D call. The CDR3 spans 11 residues. Trimming took off 3 bases at V and 7 bases at J, with 4 bases between the two ends. CDR1 and CDR2 (germline): MNHNS, SASEGT. DNA of the CDR3: TGTGCCAGCAGTGAGGGGCAGCCCCAGCATTTT. Its protein product is CASSEGQPQHF.

This chain joins TRBV19 and TRBJ2-4, with 10 bases fitting TRBD2. Looked up from germline, CDR1 is LNHDA and CDR2 is SQIVND (reference sequence). V was clipped by 6 bases and J by 9 bases; unmatched bases: 17. The CDR3 contains 17 residues. CDR3 nucleotides: TGTGCCAGTAGGCCCGCTGGGCTAGCGGGAGACAGAGGCATTCAGTACTTC. Translated: CASRPAGLAGDRGIQYF.

This chain connects TRBV7-8 to TRBJ1-3; D unresolved. The V end lost 6 bases, the J end lost 0 bases, and 12 bases lay between the germline ends. Germline CDR1 is SGHVS and CDR2 is FQNEAQ. The CDR3 consists of 15 residues. The CDR3 DNA sequence: TGTGCCAGCAGTTCCGACCGAAGCTCTGGAAACACCATATATTTT. Its translation: CASSSDRSSGNTIYF. The full variable domain, in which reference TRBV7-8 and TRBJ1-3 provide the parts outside the CDR3, is GAGVSQSPRYKVAKRGQDVALRCDPISGHVSLFWYQQALGQGPEFLTYFQNEAQLDKSGLPSDRFFAERPEGSVSTLKIQRTQQEDSAVYLCASSSDRSSGNTIYFGEGSWLTVV.

The J gene is TRBJ1-2, the V gene TRBV7-2, with D maybe TRBD1 (5 bases). Trimming stripped 1 base from V and 4 bases from J, with 10 bases between. The germline CDR1 and CDR2 sequences are SGHTA and FQGNSA. The CDR3 has 14 residues. CDR3 bases: TGTGCCAGCAGCTTAGACTCCGGGGGCTATGGCTACACCTTC. The encoded protein is CASSLDSGGYGYTF.

This clone was seen just once. The chain couples TRBV11-2 to TRBJ2-7; 9 bases map to TRBD2. Germline V gene sequence: CDR1 SGHAT, CDR2 FQNNGV. The V and J ends lost 2 bases and 4 bases, in that order; junction bases with no gene match: 6. The CDR3 totals 15 residues. CDR3 in DNA: TGTGCCAGCAGCTTATGGCTAGCGGGAATTTACGAGCAGTACTTC. It specifies CASSLWLAGIYEQYF.

Note on this clone: A single base is all that separates this from a far larger clone, so a read error is likely. This CDR3 is also generated by other DNA sequences in the sample. The chain carries TRBV10-3 and TRBJ1-2; D gene ambiguous. Germline CDR1 ENHRY, CDR2 SYGVKD. CDR3 length equals 13 residues. The V gene lost 3 bases and the J gene lost 7 bases, with 12 bases spanning the gap. The CDR3 region has the DNA TGTGCCATCAGTGAAGGGCAGATTGCTGGCTACACCTTC. As protein: CAISEGQIAGYTF.

The J gene is TRBJ2-2, the V gene TRBV5-1; D is perhaps TRBD1 (6 bases). The germline gives CDR1 SGHRS, CDR2 YFSETQ. V lost 1 base, J lost 2 bases, and 9 bases lay in between. This CDR3 contains 15 residues. The chain's CDR3 is CASSLRGSNTGELFF. As DNA, the CDR3 is TGCGCCAGCAGCTTGAGGGGGTCAAACACCGGGGAGCTGTTTTTT.

The V call is TRBV28, the J call TRBJ2-4; 7 positions agree with TRBD2. The CDR3 has 15 residues. Trimming cost V 6 bases and J 0 bases; bases outside gene matches: 5. Looked up from germline, CDR1 is MDHEN and CDR2 is SYDVKM. CDR3 sequence reads: CASSRGGEAKNIQYF. DNA of the CDR3: TGTGCCAGCAGCCGGGGAGGGGAAGCCAAAAACATTCAGTACTTC.

The CDR3 region has the DNA TGTGCCAGCAGAGGAGGGTACAATGAGCAGTTCTTC. The encoded protein is CASRGGYNEQFF. The chain uses TRBV6-1 and TRBJ2-1; possibly TRBD2 for D (6 bases). Trimming removed 6 bases from V and 4 bases from J, with 7 bases in between. CDR3 size: 12 residues. Germline V gene data show CDR1 as MNHNS and CDR2 as SASEGT.

This clone was seen a handful of times. The chain has TRBV13 and TRBJ2-3, with 7 bases that match TRBD2. There are 16 residues in the CDR3. Germline CDR1 reads PRHDT; CDR2 reads FYEKMQ (reference sequence). The junction had 10 bases not matched to a gene; V was cut back by 1 base and J by 6 bases. The CDR3 here is CASSLELGGSADTQYF. In nucleotides, the CDR3 is TGTGCCAGCAGCTTAGAACTGGGCGGGAGCGCGGATACGCAGTATTTT.